This T cell receptor beta chain derives from a study of T cell clonality in common variable immunodeficiency. This clone was recorded many times. The sequenced fragment ends 3 residues before the CDR3 boundary, so the rest is inferred from the germline J gene. Donors gave roughly 4.5 to 8 ml heparinized peripheral whole blood. The V gene's germline CDR1 is SNHLY and CDR2 FYNNEI. The germline V and J ends were trimmed by 1 base and 9 bases, with 10 bases remaining between them. This CDR3 has 13 residues. Sequencing input was equivalent genomic DNA from CVID and controls. Assay used: immunoSEQ multiplex PCR; TCRdb lists only in-frame clones, some missing. The specimen has some 30,000 clones, none found just once.

The gene calls are TRBV2 and TRBJ2-4; weak D call: TRBD1 (6 bases). This receptor was taken from a person between 18 and 70 years old in good health. The sequencing input was peripheral blood mononuclear cells. The CDR3 is CASSEDRVAIQYF. The covered CDR3 bases are TGTGCCAGCAGTGAAGACAGGGTAGCCATT.